The present T cell receptor beta chain was sequenced within a study of T-cell memory formation after mild COVID-19. CDR1 DFQATT and CDR2 SNEGSKA come from the germline V gene (reference sequence). This CDR3 comprises 16 residues. Losses at the gene ends were 1 base for V and 2 bases for J; bases not matched to a gene: 6. This clonotype was detected only a few times. TCRdb ran MiXCR on the 5' RACE reads and lists one entry per CDR3 protein. This sample yields some 200,000 distinct CDR3 sequences, of which 20% to 25% are seen a single time; more than 20% belongs to the top ten. This TCR derives from an adult woman who had mild COVID-19 (a few samples of this study predate the infection). Cell type and time point are not known. The V and J genes are TRBV20-1 and TRBJ2-3; 10 nucleotides align to TRBD2. Sequenced material: PBMCs or a T cell subset sorted from them (not recorded which). The CDR3 loop reads CSARGASGGDTDTQYF. The CDR3, as DNA: TGCAGTGCTAGAGGAGCTAGCGGGGGAGACACAGATACGCAGTATTTT.